Detailed here is one TCR beta chain. Source study methods: Reference gene primer amplification gave estimated nucleated cell counts. TCRdb keeps only in-frame clones here, not all; method: immunoSEQ multiplex PCR. V, J and clone size were drawn from that table, and D and trimming were deduced from the DNA. The sample gives over 200,000 clones, approximately 80% of which show up once; roughly 18% is in the top ten. Trimming cost V 5 bases and J 6 bases; bases outside gene matches: 7. The CDR3 length is 14 residues. CDR1 is SGHTA, CDR2 FQGNSA, per germline. These data belong to a study of blood T cell repertoires in COVID-19. About the research overall: Collection of acute and convalescent COVID-19 samples took place in the United States, Italy and Spain. The analysed material was cDNA or gDNA that came from T cells, B-cell-depleted T cells, or PBMCs.

What was sequenced was peripheral blood. The sequence came from an elderly woman with active or convalescent COVID-19. V and J are TRBV7-2 and TRBJ2-7; 10 bases agree with TRBD2. CDR3 region: CASSLSGRGAEQYF. The CDR3 nucleotides read TGTGCCAGCAGCCTAAGCGGGAGGGGGGCCGAGCAGTACTTC.